Sequencing of this T cell receptor beta chain was carried out in a study of T cell changes during pregnancy in multiple sclerosis. The CDR3 sequence is 16 residues long. Trimming removed 6 bases from V and 1 base from J; junction bases left unmatched: 6. In germline, CDR1 is SGHAT, CDR2 FQNNGV. The assay was immunoSEQ multiplex PCR, and TCRdb's table has in-frame clones only and misses some. The table lists fewer than 75,000 clones, approximately 91% of them singletons, with more than 1.4% in the top ten. The gene calls are TRBV11-2 and TRBJ2-2, with 9 bases lining up with TRBD1. The source was peripheral blood, collected in the second trimester of pregnancy. This receptor was taken from a female donor with multiple sclerosis, enrolled in a pregnancy study. The CDR3 bases are TGTGCCAGCAGGTTACCGGGACAGGGGAACACCGGGGAGCTGTTTTTT. This gives the protein CASRLPGQGNTGELFF. Full variable domain (missing parts from reference TRBV11-2 and TRBJ2-2): EAGVAQSPRYKIIEKRQSVAFWCNPISGHATLYWYQQILGQGPKLLIQFQNNGVVDDSQLPKDRFSAERLKGVDSTLKIQPAKLEDSAVYLCASRLPGQGNTGELFFGEGSRLTVL.